Listed here are 16 T cell receptor beta chains from one sample, sequenced in a study of blood T cell repertoires in COVID-19. Sequencing was performed with immunoSEQ multiplex PCR; in TCRdb, only in-frame clones are kept and a portion is missing. Of roughly 97,000 clones listed, about nine tenths are singletons. The sequenced sample consisted of peripheral blood. The receptors were gathered from a man in his 60s with acute or convalescent COVID-19.

The rearrangement uses TRBV28 and TRBJ1-2; no clear D. V dropped 3 bases and J dropped 5 bases, with 7 bases sitting between them. The CDR3 contains 12 residues. Per the germline V gene, CDR1 is MDHEN and CDR2 is SYDVKM. The CDR3 reads CASSLRQYGYTF. In nucleotides, the CDR3 is TGTGCCAGCAGTTTGAGGCAGTATGGCTACACCTTC.

This clone was seen just once. The chain is built from TRBV6-5 and TRBJ2-1; D gene uncertain. Germline lookup yields CDR1 MNHEY and CDR2 SVGAGI. CDR3 length: 13 amino acids. V was pared by 0 bases and J by 6 bases, with 6 bases between. The CDR3 region is CASSYSVANEQFF. The DNA of the CDR3 is TGTGCCAGCAGTTACTCAGTAGCCAATGAGCAGTTCTTC.

The chain carries TRBV30 and TRBJ1-1; 7 nucleotides agree with TRBD1. Germline CDR1 reads GTSNPN; CDR2 reads SVGIG (reference sequence). The CDR3 totals 12 residues. With 5 bases clipped from V and 7 bases from J, the junction kept 7 bases outside the gene matches. The chain's CDR3 is CAWPRGKDEAFF. CDR3 nucleotide sequence: TGTGCCTGGCCCAGGGGGAAGGATGAAGCTTTCTTT.

V is TRBV3-1 (or the pseudogene TRBV3-2) and J is TRBJ1-4; tentatively, D is TRBD1 (5 bases). Germline-derived CDR1 and CDR2 are LGHDT and YNNKEL (reference sequence). Trimming pared 4 bases from V and 5 bases from J, leaving 11 bases between. CDR3 size: 14 residues. CDR3 DNA sequence: TGTGCCAGCAGCCTCGGACATAAGAATGAAAAACTGTTTTTT. Residues: CASSLGHKNEKLFF.

The rearrangement joins TRBV19 to TRBJ1-2, with a weak D call TRBD1 (6 bases). CDR3 length equals 16 residues. CDR1 LNHDA and CDR2 SQIVND come from the germline V gene (reference sequence). Trimming removed 6 bases at V and 8 bases at J, with 25 bases between. The CDR3 bases are TGTGCCAGTAGCCTCTCTCCCGGGCGGGGAGGGGGGGGCTACACCTTC. It translates to CASSLSPGRGGGGYTF.

The CDR3 DNA is TGTGCCAGCAGGGGGACGGACAGGTTGAACACTGAAGCTTTCTTT. Protein: CASRGTDRLNTEAFF. The V call is TRBV6-5, the J call TRBJ1-1, with 7 bases identical to TRBD1. CDR1 is MNHEY, CDR2 SVGAGI, per germline. V lost 6 bases, J lost 0 bases, and 7 bases stayed unmatched. This CDR3 contains 15 residues.

The chain carries TRBV30 and TRBJ1-2; a weak D match, TRBD1 (6 bases). This CDR3 contains 16 residues. The V end lost 3 bases, the J end lost 5 bases, and 22 bases lay between the germline ends. Germline V CDR1 and CDR2: GTSNPN, SVGIG (reference sequence). The CDR3 DNA follows: TGTGCCTGGAGGTGGGGTGGAGGGGGGGCGAGTTATGGCTACACCTTC. This encodes CAWRWGGGGASYGYTF.

This chain uses TRBV6-5 with TRBJ1-1, with unresolved D. From germline, CDR1 is MNHEY and CDR2 SVGAGI. The V gene lost 5 bases and the J gene lost 8 bases, with 18 bases spanning the gap. This CDR3 has 14 amino acids. The CDR3 DNA reads as TGTGCCAGCAGTCGAGACGGCGAAAGGAGAGAAGCTTTCTTT. Protein product: CASSRDGERREAFF.

V and J are TRBV6-5 and TRBJ1-5, with a possible D match to TRBD1 (6 bases). The CDR3 extends over 15 amino acids. The V and J ends lost 4 bases and 4 bases respectively, with 14 bases between them. Germline CDR1 MNHEY, CDR2 SVGAGI. In nucleotides, the CDR3 is TGTGCCAGCAGTTCCCAGGGGATCGGGAATCAGCCCCAGCATTTT. Protein product: CASSSQGIGNQPQHF.

The chain joins TRBV6-6 to TRBJ1-5; weak D call: TRBD1 (5 bases). This CDR3 is built from 17 residues. The V gene's germline CDR1 is MNHNY and CDR2 SVGAGI (reference sequence). V lost 5 bases to trimming and J lost 3 bases, with 20 bases between them. This CDR3 reads CASSRRETQGFNQPQHF. For the CDR3, the DNA is TGTGCCAGCAGTCGGCGGGAAACCCAGGGATTCAATCAGCCCCAGCATTTT.

The chain employs TRBV19 and TRBJ2-3, with TRBD2 as a possible D gene (6 bases). The germline V and J ends were trimmed by 4 bases and 3 bases, with 8 bases remaining between them. The CDR3 consists of 13 residues. The germline V gene encodes CDR1 LNHDA and CDR2 SQIVND (reference sequence). This chain's CDR3 is CASSRDSTDTQYF. The CDR3 DNA reads TGTGCCAGTAGTAGGGACTCAACAGATACGCAGTATTTT. Based on the CDR3 plus reference TRBV19 and TRBJ2-3, the full variable domain is DGGITQSPKYLFRKEGQNVTLSCEQNLNHDAMYWYRQDPGQGLRLIYYSQIVNDFQKGDIAEGYSVSREKKESFPLTVTSAQKNPTAFYLCASSRDSTDTQYFGPGTRLTVL.

The CDR3 coding sequence is TGTGCCAGCAGTTTAGACAGGGCCAGCCCCTATGGCTACACCTTC. Amino acids: CASSLDRASPYGYTF. The chain couples TRBV6-5 to TRBJ1-2; the match to TRBD1 covers 7 bases. CDR1 and CDR2 from the germline V gene are MNHEY and SVGAGI. This CDR3 region has 15 residues. With 4 bases clipped from V and 4 bases from J, the junction kept 9 bases outside the gene matches.

The V call is TRBV18, the J call TRBJ1-1, with 8 bases lining up with TRBD1. Germline V gives CDR1 KGHSH, CDR2 LQKENI. CDR3 length equals 14 residues. With V trimmed by 11 bases and J by 3 bases, 11 bases remained unmatched. The CDR3 region is CASQLTDRDTEAFF. CDR3 nucleotide sequence: TGTGCCTCTCAACTAACGGACAGGGACACTGAAGCTTTCTTT.

The chain has TRBV7-2 and TRBJ2-1; the D gene is possibly TRBD1 (6 bases). The CDR3 has 15 residues. V lost 4 bases and J 6 bases, leaving 16 bases between the germline ends. Germline V CDR1 and CDR2: SGHTA, FQGNSA. The CDR3 here is CASSSRQVMSNEQFF. The CDR3 region has the DNA TGTGCCAGCAGCTCCCGACAGGTTATGTCCAATGAGCAGTTCTTC.

The table lists this clone with a count of one. This chain joins TRBV10-2 and TRBJ2-3, with D perhaps matching TRBD2 (6 bases). This CDR3 contains 14 residues. Trimming took off 3 bases at V and 3 bases at J, with 10 bases between the two ends. From germline, CDR1 is WSHSY and CDR2 SAAADI. CDR3 sequence: CASSDVRETDTQYF. CDR3 nucleotides: TGCGCCAGCAGTGATGTCCGGGAGACAGATACGCAGTATTTT.

This clone was counted a single time. The chain has TRBV18 and TRBJ1-1, with D perhaps matching TRBD1 (5 bases). This CDR3 comprises 15 residues. V lost 5 bases and J lost 1, with 14 bases in between. Germline V lookup: CDR1 KGHSH, CDR2 LQKENI. The CDR3 region has the DNA TGTGCCAGCTCAACAGTAGGGACTGGGAACACTGAAGCTTTCTTT. Translation: CASSTVGTGNTEAFF. Complete variable domain (other parts from reference TRBV18 and TRBJ1-1): NAGVMQNPRHLVRRRGQEARLRCSPMKGHSHVYWYRQLPEEGLKFMVYLQKENIIDESGMPKERFSAEFPKEGPSILRIQQVVRGDSAAYFCASSTVGTGNTEAFFGQGTRLTVV.